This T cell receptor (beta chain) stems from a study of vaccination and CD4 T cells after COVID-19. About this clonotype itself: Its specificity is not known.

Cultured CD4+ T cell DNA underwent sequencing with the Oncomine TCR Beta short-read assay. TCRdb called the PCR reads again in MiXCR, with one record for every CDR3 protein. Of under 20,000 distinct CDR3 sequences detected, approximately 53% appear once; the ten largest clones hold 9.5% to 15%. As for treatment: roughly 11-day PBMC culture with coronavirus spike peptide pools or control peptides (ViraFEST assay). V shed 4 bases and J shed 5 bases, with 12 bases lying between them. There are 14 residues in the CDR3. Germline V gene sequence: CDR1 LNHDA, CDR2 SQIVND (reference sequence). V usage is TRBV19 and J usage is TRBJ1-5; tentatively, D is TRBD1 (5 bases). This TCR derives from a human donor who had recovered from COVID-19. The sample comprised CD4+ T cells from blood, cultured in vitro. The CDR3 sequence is CASSKEGSYQPQHF. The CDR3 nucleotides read TGTGCCAGTAGTAAGGAGGGGTCCTATCAGCCCCAGCATTTT.